These 14 T cell receptor beta chains share one sample of origin, sequenced in a study of shared clonotypes between healthy human individuals. Profiled with immunoSEQ multiplex PCR; TCRdb holds only in-frame clones, not every one. The data hold 2,500,000 or so clones, with 92% observed a single time. The source material was naive CD4+ T cells from PBMCs. Subset noted: CD45RA+ positively selected. The receptors originated from a man aged 18 to 30 in good health. Some clones in this sample may be carry-over from other donors' samples.

The rearrangement uses TRBV9 and TRBJ2-3, with D unresolved. CDR1 is SGDLS, CDR2 YYNGEE, per germline. The CDR3 consists of 16 residues. Deletions cut 4 bases from V and 1 base from J, with 16 bases between. CDR3 nucleotide sequence: TGTGCCAGCAGCCCTAGAGACACCACGCGCACAGATACGCAGTATTTT. Its translation is CASSPRDTTRTDTQYF.

V usage is TRBV14 and J usage is TRBJ1-3; D is undetermined. The CDR3 contains 14 residues. Looked up from germline, CDR1 is SGHDN and CDR2 is FVKESK. Deletions cut 4 bases from V and 0 bases from J, with 7 bases between. The DNA of the CDR3 is TGTGCCAGCAGCCCACAAGGCTCTGGAAACACCATATATTTT. Translating gives CASSPQGSGNTIYF.

This clone was recorded once. This chain uses TRBV7-8 with TRBJ1-3; no reliable D call. V lost 1 base and J 0 bases, leaving 10 bases between the germline ends. This CDR3 comprises 16 residues. CDR1 and CDR2 from the germline V gene are SGHVS and FQNEAQ. The CDR3 coding sequence is TGTGCCAGCAGCTTAGAAAGGGCGAGCTCTGGAAACACCATATATTTT. Protein product: CASSLERASSGNTIYF.

The J gene is TRBJ2-5, the V gene TRBV28; the D gene could be TRBD1 or TRBD2 (5 bases each). The germline V gene has CDR1 MDHEN and CDR2 SYDVKM. Trimming took 4 bases from V and 5 from J, leaving 20 bases between them. There are 16 residues in the CDR3. Here the CDR3 reads CASSSRWGPGGETQYF. The CDR3 DNA is TGTGCCAGCAGTTCCAGGTGGGGCCCTGGCGGGGAGACCCAGTACTTC.

This chain connects TRBV5-6 to TRBJ1-1; the D gene is possibly TRBD1 (5 bases). CDR1 and CDR2 from the germline V gene are SGHDT and YYEEEE. The CDR3 is made up of 17 amino acids. Trimming removed 3 bases from V and 0 bases from J, with 18 bases in between. CDR3 nucleotide sequence: TGTGCCAGCAGCTCACCCTGGGGTACAGGCATGAACACTGAAGCTTTCTTT. As protein: CASSSPWGTGMNTEAFF.

The chain carries TRBV11-1 and TRBJ2-5, with D tentatively TRBD2 (7 bases). V gave up 3 bases and J gave up 2 bases, with 13 bases separating them. CDR3 size: 15 residues. Germline CDR1 reads SGHAT; CDR2 reads FQDESV (reference sequence). As DNA, the CDR3 is TGTGCCAGCAGCTTCTCGGGGGGCAAACAAGAGACCCAGTACTTC. It translates to CASSFSGGKQETQYF.

The V call is TRBV7-9, the J call TRBJ1-5; D is perhaps TRBD1 (6 bases). Germline V gene sequence: CDR1 SEHNR, CDR2 FQNEAQ (reference sequence). The CDR3 totals 14 residues. Between the trimmed V and J ends, which lost 5 bases and 2 bases, there was a span of 10 bases. CDR3: CASSVQGGNQPQHF. In nucleotides, the CDR3 is TGTGCCAGCAGCGTACAGGGAGGCAATCAGCCCCAGCATTTT. Complete variable domain (other parts from reference TRBV7-9 and TRBJ1-5): DTGVSQNPRHKITKRGQNVTFRCDPISEHNRLYWYRQTLGQGPEFLTYFQNEAQLEKSRLLSDRFSAERPKGSFSTLEIQRTEQGDSAMYLCASSVQGGNQPQHFGDGTRLSIL.

The chain couples TRBV7-9 to TRBJ2-3; 8 bases are a match to TRBD1. Germline-derived CDR1 and CDR2 are SEHNR and FQNEAQ (reference sequence). The CDR3 is made up of 15 amino acids. The ends lost 5 bases at V and 4 bases at J; junction bases unmatched: 8. The DNA for the CDR3 is TGTGCCAGCAGCAACCCCCAGGGGGCCGCAGATACGCAGTATTTT. Translated, it gives CASSNPQGAADTQYF.

The rearrangement links TRBV28 to TRBJ1-1; D unclear. With 10 bases removed from V and 1 base from J, the gap between germline ends came to 4 bases. Germline values: CDR1 MDHEN, CDR2 SYDVKM. This CDR3 is built from 10 residues. The CDR3 sequence is CATWNTEAFF. In DNA form, the CDR3 reads TGTGCCACTTGGAACACTGAAGCTTTCTTT. Filled out from reference TRBV28 and TRBJ1-1, the complete variable domain reads DVKVTQSSRYLVKRTGEKVFLECVQDMDHENMFWYRQDPGLGLRLIYFSYDVKMKEKGDIPEGYSVSREKKERFSLILESASTNQTSMYLCATWNTEAFFGQGTRLTVV.

This clone showed up just once. This specimen includes other DNA sequences encoding the same CDR3. CDR3 region: CASSVALGAETQYF. The CDR3 region has the DNA TGTGCCAGCAGCGTAGCTCTTGGGGCGGAGACCCAGTACTTC. This chain joins TRBV9 and TRBJ2-5; tentatively, D is TRBD1 (5 bases). CDR1 is SGDLS, CDR2 YYNGEE, per germline. The length of the CDR3 is 14 residues. The V and J ends lost 0 bases and 5 bases respectively, with 11 bases between them.

Concerning this clone itself: The sample holds other DNA sequences that translate to the same CDR3. V usage is TRBV18 and J usage is TRBJ2-3; D is undetermined. The length of the CDR3 is 14 residues. Trimming took 1 base from V and 3 from J, leaving 8 bases between them. Germline lookup yields CDR1 KGHSH and CDR2 LQKENI. The CDR3 protein is CASSPLAATDTQYF. In DNA form, the CDR3 reads TGTGCCAGCTCACCACTAGCAGCAACAGATACGCAGTATTTT.

V usage is TRBV28 and J usage is TRBJ2-3, with D unresolved. The CDR3 spans 15 residues. V was pared by 3 bases and J by 2 bases, with 12 bases between. Germline CDR1 reads MDHEN; CDR2 reads SYDVKM. The CDR3 spells CASSFPATYTDTQYF. The DNA of the CDR3 is TGTGCCAGCAGTTTCCCTGCGACCTACACAGATACGCAGTATTTT.

This clone was detected only once. The chain employs TRBV6-1 and TRBJ1-2, with D possibly TRBD1 on 5 matching bases. CDR1 and CDR2 from the germline V gene are MNHNS and SASEGT. V lost 2 bases and J lost 13, with 23 bases in between. The CDR3 contains 15 residues. The CDR3 spells CASSEPGDLGKTLTF. In DNA, the CDR3 is TGTGCCAGCAGTGAACCGGGGGACCTTGGGAAAACTCTCACCTTC.

The rearrangement links TRBV6-7 to TRBJ2-5, with D unresolved. TRBV6-7 is an ORF, with its function uncertain. CDR3 length equals 15 residues. V was pared by 0 bases and J by 0 bases, with 8 bases between. CDR3 region: CASSYSIKDQETQYF. The CDR3 DNA is TGTGCCAGCAGTTACTCGATTAAAGACCAAGAGACCCAGTACTTC.